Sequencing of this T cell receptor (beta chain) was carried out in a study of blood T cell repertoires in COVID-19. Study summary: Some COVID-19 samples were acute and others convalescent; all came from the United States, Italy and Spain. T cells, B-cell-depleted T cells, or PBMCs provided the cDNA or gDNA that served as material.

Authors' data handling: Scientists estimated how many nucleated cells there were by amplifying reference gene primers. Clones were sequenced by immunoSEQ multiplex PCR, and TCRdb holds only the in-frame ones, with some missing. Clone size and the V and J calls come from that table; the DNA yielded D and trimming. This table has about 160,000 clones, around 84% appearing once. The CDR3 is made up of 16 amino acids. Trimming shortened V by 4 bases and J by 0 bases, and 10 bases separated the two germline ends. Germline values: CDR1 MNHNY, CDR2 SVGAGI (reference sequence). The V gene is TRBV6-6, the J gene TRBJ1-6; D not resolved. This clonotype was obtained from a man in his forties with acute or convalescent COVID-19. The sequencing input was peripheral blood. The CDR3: CASSSDTSSYNSPLHF. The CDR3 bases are TGTGCCAGCAGTTCTGACACGAGCTCCTATAATTCACCCCTCCACTTT.